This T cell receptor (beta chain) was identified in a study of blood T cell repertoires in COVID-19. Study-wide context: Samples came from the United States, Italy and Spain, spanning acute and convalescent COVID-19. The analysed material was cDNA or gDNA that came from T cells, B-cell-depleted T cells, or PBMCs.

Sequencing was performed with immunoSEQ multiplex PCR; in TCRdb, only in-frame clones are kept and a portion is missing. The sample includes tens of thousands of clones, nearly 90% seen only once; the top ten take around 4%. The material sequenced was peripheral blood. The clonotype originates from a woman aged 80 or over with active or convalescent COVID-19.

The CDR3 loop reads CAISRGDSNQPQHF. The CDR3 DNA follows: TGTGCCATATCACGGGGGGATAGCAATCAGCCCCAGCATTTT. The chain couples TRBV10-3 to TRBJ1-5, with a weak D call TRBD1 (5 bases). V was pared by 9 bases and J by 0 bases, with 12 bases between. Germline V CDR1 and CDR2: ENHRY, SYGVKD. The CDR3 spans 14 residues.